Within the sample, the clone carrying this T cell receptor (beta chain) is medium-sized (0.01 to 0.1%). Its specificity is unknown. Germline V CDR1 and CDR2: SGHDT, YYEEEE. V gave up 3 bases and J gave up 6 bases, with 19 bases separating them. The CDR3 runs to 15 residues. The data derive from a study of radiation and T cells in renal cell carcinoma. Noted treatment: 15 Gy SBRT to primary tumor, nephrectomy 4 weeks later. The tumor was a clear cell renal cell carcinoma. Study-wide points: From baseline, blood top tumor clonotypes peaked at 2 weeks post-radiation.

Sequencing was performed with immunoSEQ multiplex PCR; in TCRdb, only in-frame clones are kept and a portion is missing. The profile covers about 13,000 clones, with 33% appearing a single time and approximately 15% taken by the ten largest. The sample consisted of tumor tissue, taken from a patient whose treatment included radiotherapy and nephrectomy. The chain combines TRBV5-6 with TRBJ2-7, with D possibly TRBD2 on 6 matching bases. The TCR comes from a man aged 60 to 69 with renal cell carcinoma. CDR3 sequence (DNA): TGTGCCAGCAGCTGGGACGGGGGACTCAATAGCGAGCAGTACTTC. Translating gives CASSWDGGLNSEQYF.